This entry concerns a single T cell receptor (beta chain). Its antigen remains unidentified. The germline V gene encodes CDR1 SGHRS and CDR2 YFSETQ. This CDR3 comprises 13 residues. After removal of 4 bases from V and 5 bases from J, the junction contained 3 bases not matched to a gene. Measured with immunoSEQ multiplex PCR; TCRdb has only the in-frame clones, and not every one. The top ten clones hold about 7% of a sample with about 58,000 clones, 80% to 90% of them seen once. This specimen belongs to a study of a mutant IDH1 vaccine in newly diagnosed glioma. The wider study: Eight vaccine doses were administered to patients at weeks 1, 3, 5, 7, 11, 15, 19 and 23. Patients were pretreated with radiotherapy, temozolomide, or both, mostly both. Either 4-6 weeks after radiotherapy alone or alongside temozolomide, vaccination was begun.

Sample time point: week 5, during vaccination. The investigators gave 300 ug of mutant IDH1 20-mer peptide in each vaccine dose, together with topical imiquimod. Study-level findings and limits: Alterations occurring in top peripheral T cell clonotypes seemed unrelated to pseudoprogression.

The sequence was collected from a woman between 45 and 65 years old with glioma. This specimen was PBMCs, taken from a glioma patient whose treatment included an IDH1 peptide vaccine. The chain uses TRBV5-1 and TRBJ1-2; TRBD1 aligns across 9 bases. The CDR3: CASSAQGAYGYTF. The CDR3 DNA is TGCGCCAGCAGCGCACAGGGGGCGTATGGCTACACCTTC.